This T cell receptor beta chain emerged from a study of cytomegalovirus exposure and HLA in healthy donors. From germline, CDR1 is SGHTA and CDR2 FQGNSA. V trimming: 5 bases; J trimming: 3 bases; junction bases outside the gene matches: 11. CDR3 length: 16 amino acids. Libraries were prepared by immunoSEQ multiplex PCR; TCRdb keeps only in-frame clonotypes and omits some of them. The repertoire holds roughly 130,000 clones, with around nine tenths as singletons. The sample taken for sequencing was PBMCs. V gene TRBV7-2 combines with J gene TRBJ1-2, with 8 bases that match TRBD1. The clonotype was recovered from a man aged 30 to 39 in good health and CMV-seronegative. The CDR3 protein is CASSKRTGRVDYGYTF. The CDR3 DNA reads as TGTGCCAGCAGCAAGCGGACAGGGAGAGTAGACTATGGCTACACCTTC. Combining the CDR3 with reference TRBV7-2 and TRBJ1-2 gives the whole variable domain GAGVSQSPSNKVTEKGKDVELRCDPISGHTALYWYRQSLGQGLEFLIYFQGNSAPDKSGLPSDRFSAERTGGSVSTLTIQRTQQEDSAVYLCASSKRTGRVDYGYTFGSGTRLTVV.